Sequencing of this TCR beta chain was carried out in a study of blood T cells in healthy people across ages. General study points: Naive T cell percentage by flow cytometry tracked strongly with beta diversity. It was held that the diversity estimates obtained from one million T cells were underestimates.

This CDR3 spans 15 amino acids. V dropped 6 bases and J dropped 0 bases, with 12 bases sitting between them. Germline V CDR1 and CDR2: MNHEY, SMNVEV (reference sequence). Isolation per sample recovered at least 6 million PBMCs. Then a second PCR, running roughly 7 to 11 cycles, was carried out with a sample-barcoded 5' primer and a J-beta primer mix. Through a template-switch adaptor with 12 random nucleotides, each cDNA molecule received a tag. TCRdb reprocessed the 5' RACE reads with MiXCR, giving one entry per CDR3 protein. This repertoire shows almost 1 million distinct CDR3 sequences, 51% found once; its top ten account for 20% to 25%. For this clonotype: Its antigen is unknown.

The chain is built from TRBV27 and TRBJ2-1, with D possibly matching TRBD2 (5 bases). Sequenced input: blood. The receptor was isolated from a woman aged 60-70 years in good health. CDR3 amino acids: CASREDWSSYNEQFF. CDR3 coding DNA: TGTGCCAGCAGAGAGGACTGGAGCTCCTACAATGAGCAGTTCTTC.